This entry features one T cell receptor (beta chain) sequence. What this receptor recognizes is not known. No per-base quality is available; no much larger clone lies one base away. The data belong to a study of control samples from healthy donors and cancer patients (dated by TCRdb to about 2020). The protocol used for the library was the immunoSEQ multiplex PCR assay. Held by TCRdb, this immuneACCESS table contains in-frame sequences only and omits some clones. Under half of the omission traces to an unresolved V gene where checked; the cause of the rest is unknown. The sample table holds approximately 70,000 clones, of which 83% were seen once. The top ten clones comprise more than 15% of the sample. CDR1 and CDR2, per the germline V gene (reference sequence), are MNHEY and SMNVEV. The junction shows trimming of 4 bases on V and 0 bases on J, plus 16 bases between the germline ends. CDR3 length: 17 amino acids, cysteine to phenylalanine. The entry retains the CDR3 DNA only, 51 bases that are in frame from base 1.

The clonotype comes from a man aged 60-69 years in good health. The sequencing input was blood. The rearranged segments are TRBV27 and TRBJ1-5, with a tentative D gene TRBD1 over 5 matching bases. The nucleotide sequence reads as follows: TGTGCCAGCAGTTCTCACACCAGGGCCCCTAGCAATCAGCCCCAGCATTTT. This yields the protein CASSSHTRAPSNQPQHF.